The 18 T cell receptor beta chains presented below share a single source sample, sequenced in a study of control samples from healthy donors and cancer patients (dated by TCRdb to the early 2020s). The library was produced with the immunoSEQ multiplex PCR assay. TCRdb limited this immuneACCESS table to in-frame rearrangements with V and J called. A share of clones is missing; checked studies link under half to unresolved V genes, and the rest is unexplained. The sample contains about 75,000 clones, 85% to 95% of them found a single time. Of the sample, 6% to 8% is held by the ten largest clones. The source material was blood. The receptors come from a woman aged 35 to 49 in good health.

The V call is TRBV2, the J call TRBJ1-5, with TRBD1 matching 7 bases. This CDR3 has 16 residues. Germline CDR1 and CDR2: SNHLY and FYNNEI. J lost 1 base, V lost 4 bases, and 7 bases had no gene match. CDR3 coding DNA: TGTGCCAGCAGTGGACAGGGCCGGGGGAGCAATCAGCCCCAGCATTTT. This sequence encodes CASSGQGRGSNQPQHF.

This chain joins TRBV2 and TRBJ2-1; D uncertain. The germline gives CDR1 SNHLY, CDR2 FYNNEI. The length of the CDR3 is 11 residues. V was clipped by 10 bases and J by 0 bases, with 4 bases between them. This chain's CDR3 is CATASYNEQFF. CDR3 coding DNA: TGTGCCACCGCCTCCTACAATGAGCAGTTCTTC.

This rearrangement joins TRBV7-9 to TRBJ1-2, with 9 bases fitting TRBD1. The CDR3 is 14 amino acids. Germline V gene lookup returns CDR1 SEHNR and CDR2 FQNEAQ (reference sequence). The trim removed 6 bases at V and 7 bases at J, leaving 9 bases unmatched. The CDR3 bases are TGTGCCAGCAGTCCCGGGACAGGGAATAGTGGCTACACCTTC. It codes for CASSPGTGNSGYTF.

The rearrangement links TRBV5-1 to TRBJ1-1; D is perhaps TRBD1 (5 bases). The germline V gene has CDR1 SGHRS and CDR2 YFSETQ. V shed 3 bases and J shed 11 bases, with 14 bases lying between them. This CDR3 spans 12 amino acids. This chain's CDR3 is CASSSQGLQAFF. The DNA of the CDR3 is TGCGCCAGCAGCTCCCAGGGCCTCCAGGCTTTCTTT.

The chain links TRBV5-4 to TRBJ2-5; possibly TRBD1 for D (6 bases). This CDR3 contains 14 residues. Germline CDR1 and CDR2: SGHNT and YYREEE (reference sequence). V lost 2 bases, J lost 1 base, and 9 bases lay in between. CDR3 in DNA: TGTGCCAGCAGCTTCCGGGACACCCAAGAGACCCAGTACTTC. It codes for CASSFRDTQETQYF.

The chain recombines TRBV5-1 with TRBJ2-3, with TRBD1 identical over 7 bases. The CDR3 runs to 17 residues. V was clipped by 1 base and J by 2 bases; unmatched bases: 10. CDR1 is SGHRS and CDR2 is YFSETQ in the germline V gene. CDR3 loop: CASSLTRQGPFTDTQYF. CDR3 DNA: TGCGCCAGCAGCTTGACCAGACAGGGTCCCTTCACAGATACGCAGTATTTT.

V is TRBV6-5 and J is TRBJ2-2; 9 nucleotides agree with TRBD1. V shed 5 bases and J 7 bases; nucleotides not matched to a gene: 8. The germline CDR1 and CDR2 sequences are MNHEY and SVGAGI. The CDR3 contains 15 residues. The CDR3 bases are TGTGCCAGCAGTCCCGGGACAGGGTATAACGGGGAGCTGTTTTTT. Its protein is CASSPGTGYNGELFF.

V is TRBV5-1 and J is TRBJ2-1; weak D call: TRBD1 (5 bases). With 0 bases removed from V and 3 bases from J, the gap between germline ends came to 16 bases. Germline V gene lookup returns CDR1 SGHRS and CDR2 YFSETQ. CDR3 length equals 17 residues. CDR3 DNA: TGCGCCAGCAGCTTGGACCCAGGGTCCCCAAACTACAATGAGCAGTTCTTC. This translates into CASSLDPGSPNYNEQFF.

CDR3 region: CASSQVASGIYEQYF. CDR3 bases: TGTGCCAGCAGCCAAGTCGCTAGCGGAATCTACGAGCAGTACTTC. J is TRBJ2-7 and V is TRBV3-1 (or the pseudogene TRBV3-2); TRBD2 agrees at 7 bases. Unmatched junction bases numbered 6, after V lost 1 base and J lost 3 bases. Germline CDR1 is LGHDT and CDR2 is YNNKEL (reference sequence). The CDR3 runs to 15 residues.

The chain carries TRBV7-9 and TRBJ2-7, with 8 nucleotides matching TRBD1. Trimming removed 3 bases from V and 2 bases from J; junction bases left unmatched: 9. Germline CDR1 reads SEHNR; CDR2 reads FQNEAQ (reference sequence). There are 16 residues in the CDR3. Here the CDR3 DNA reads TGTGCCAGCAGCTTCCCTTCCGGGACAGGTCCCTACGAGCAGTACTTC. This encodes CASSFPSGTGPYEQYF.

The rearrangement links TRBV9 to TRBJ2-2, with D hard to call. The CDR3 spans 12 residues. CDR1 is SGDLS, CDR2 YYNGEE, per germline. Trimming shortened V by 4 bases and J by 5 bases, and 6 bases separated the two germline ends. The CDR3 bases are TGTGCCAGCAGCCCGAGGACCGGGGAGCTGTTTTTT. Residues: CASSPRTGELFF. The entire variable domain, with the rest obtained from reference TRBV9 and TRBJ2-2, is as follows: DSGVTQTPKHLITATGQRVTLRCSPRSGDLSVYWYQQSLDQGLQFLIQYYNGEERAKGNILERFSAQQFPDLHSELNLSSLELGDSALYFCASSPRTGELFFGEGSRLTVL.

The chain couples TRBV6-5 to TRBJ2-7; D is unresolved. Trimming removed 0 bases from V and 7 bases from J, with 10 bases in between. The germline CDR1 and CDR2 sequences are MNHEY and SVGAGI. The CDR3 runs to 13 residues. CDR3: CASSYSALREQYF. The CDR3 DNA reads TGTGCCAGCAGTTACTCGGCCCTGAGGGAGCAGTACTTC.

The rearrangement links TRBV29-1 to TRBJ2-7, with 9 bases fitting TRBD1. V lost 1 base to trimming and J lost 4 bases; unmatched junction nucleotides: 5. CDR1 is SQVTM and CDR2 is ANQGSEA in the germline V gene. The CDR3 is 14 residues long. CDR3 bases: TGCAGCGTTGAAGTCCCGGACAGGGGTTACGAGCAGTACTTC. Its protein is CSVEVPDRGYEQYF.

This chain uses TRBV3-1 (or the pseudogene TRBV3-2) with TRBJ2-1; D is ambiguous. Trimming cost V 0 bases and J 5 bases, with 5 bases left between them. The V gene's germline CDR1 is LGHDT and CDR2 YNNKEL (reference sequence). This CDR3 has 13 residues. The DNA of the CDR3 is TGTGCCAGCAGCCAAGATAGGGACAATGAGCAGTTCTTC. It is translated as CASSQDRDNEQFF.

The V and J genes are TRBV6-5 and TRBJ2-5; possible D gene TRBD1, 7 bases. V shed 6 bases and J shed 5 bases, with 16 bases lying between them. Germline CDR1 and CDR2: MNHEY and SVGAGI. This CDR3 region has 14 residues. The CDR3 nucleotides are TGTGCCAGCAGCCTAGGGGGCGCGGGGGAGACCCAGTACTTC. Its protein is CASSLGGAGETQYF.

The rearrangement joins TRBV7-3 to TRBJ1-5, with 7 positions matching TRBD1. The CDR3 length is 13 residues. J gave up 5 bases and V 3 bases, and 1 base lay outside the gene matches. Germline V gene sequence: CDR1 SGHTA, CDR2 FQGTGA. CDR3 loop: CASSFDRDQPQHF. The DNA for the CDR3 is TGTGCCAGCAGCTTCGACAGGGATCAGCCCCAGCATTTT.

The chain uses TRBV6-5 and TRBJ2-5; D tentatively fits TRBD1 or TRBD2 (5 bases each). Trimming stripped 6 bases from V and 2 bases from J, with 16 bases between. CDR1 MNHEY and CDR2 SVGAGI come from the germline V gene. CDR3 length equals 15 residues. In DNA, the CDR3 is TGTGCCAGCAGGGGACCTACCGGGGTGCAAGAGACCCAGTACTTC. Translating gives CASRGPTGVQETQYF.

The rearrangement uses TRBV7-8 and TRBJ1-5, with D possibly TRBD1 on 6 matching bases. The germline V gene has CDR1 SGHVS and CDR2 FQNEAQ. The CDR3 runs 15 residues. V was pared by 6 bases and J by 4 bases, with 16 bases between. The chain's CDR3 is CASSPTNRVNQPQHF. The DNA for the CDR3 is TGTGCCAGCAGTCCCACAAACAGGGTAAATCAGCCCCAGCATTTT.